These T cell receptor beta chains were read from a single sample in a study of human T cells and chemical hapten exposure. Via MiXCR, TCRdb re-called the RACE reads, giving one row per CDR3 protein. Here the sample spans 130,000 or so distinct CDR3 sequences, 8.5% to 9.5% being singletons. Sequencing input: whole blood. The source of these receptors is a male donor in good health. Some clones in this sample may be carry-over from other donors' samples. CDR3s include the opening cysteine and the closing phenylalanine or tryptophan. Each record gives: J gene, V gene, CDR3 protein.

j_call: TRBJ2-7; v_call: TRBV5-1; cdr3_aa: CASSSGGTFYEQYF
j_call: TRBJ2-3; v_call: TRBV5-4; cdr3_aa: CASSLGQGRHADTQYF
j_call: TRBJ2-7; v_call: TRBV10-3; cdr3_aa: CAIREERDRAYEQYF
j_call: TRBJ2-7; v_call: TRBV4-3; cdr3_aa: CASSQSRDHYEQYF
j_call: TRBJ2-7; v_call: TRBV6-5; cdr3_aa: CASSYGKGDRQYF
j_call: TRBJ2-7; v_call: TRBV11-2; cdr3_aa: CASSPIDSYEQYF
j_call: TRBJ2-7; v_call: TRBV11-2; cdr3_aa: CASSLVQIYEQYF
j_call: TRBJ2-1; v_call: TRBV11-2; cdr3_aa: CASSPPGLAEFF
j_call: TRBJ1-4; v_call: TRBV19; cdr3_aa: CASSPNSHSNEKLFF
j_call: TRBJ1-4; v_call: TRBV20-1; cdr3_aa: CSARAPGQGEKLFF
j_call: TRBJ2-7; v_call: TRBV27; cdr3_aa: CASSLPGAYEQYF
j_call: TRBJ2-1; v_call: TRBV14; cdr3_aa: CASSQAGGLFYNEQFF
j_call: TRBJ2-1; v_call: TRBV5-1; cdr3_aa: CASSISSGRANEQFF
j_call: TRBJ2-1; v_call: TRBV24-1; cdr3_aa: CATSPGREPNEQFF
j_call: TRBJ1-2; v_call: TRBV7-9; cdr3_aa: CASSFPAWNYGYTF
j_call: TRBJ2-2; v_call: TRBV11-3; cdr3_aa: CASSLSRGAGELFF
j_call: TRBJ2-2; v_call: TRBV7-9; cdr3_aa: CASFRGTGELFF
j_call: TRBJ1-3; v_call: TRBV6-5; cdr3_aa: CASSTGQGLNSGNTIYF
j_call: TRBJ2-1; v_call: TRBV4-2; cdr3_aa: CASSPGSGTYNEQFF
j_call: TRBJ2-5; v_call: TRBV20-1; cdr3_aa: CSANLPGLAGAFGETQYF
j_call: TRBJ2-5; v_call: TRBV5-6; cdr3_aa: CASSLAGRGPETQYF
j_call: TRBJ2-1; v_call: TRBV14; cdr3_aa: CASSQPSGSAYNEQFF
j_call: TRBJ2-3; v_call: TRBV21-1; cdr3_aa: CASSKARVEEQGPSTDTQYF
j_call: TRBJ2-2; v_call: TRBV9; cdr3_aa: CASSAETGTPTGELFF
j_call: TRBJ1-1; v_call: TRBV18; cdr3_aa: CASSPTKQGSTEAFF
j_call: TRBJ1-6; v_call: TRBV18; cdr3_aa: CASSPTDSSRSPLHF
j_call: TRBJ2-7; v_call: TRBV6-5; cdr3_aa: CASNGGDPAGFYEQYF
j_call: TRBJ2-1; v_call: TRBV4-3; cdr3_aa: CASSQGGTGTEQFF
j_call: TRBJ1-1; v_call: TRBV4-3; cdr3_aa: CASSQDQGGDTEAFF
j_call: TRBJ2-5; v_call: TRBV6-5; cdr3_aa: CASTGGGGTQETQYF
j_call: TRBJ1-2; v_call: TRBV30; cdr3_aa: CAWSSGRTNYGYTF
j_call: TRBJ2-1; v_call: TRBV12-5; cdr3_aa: CASGLGQGSYNEQFF
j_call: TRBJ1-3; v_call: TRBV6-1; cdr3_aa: CASSEVDTIYF
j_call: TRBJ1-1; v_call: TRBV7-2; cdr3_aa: CASSTYRDGTEAFF
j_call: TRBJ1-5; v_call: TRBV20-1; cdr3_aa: CSAIGAAYSNQPQHF
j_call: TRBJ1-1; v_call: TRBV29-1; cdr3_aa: CSVESGTGGIEAFF
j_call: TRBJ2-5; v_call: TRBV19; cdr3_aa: CASSIGVRQVQETQYF
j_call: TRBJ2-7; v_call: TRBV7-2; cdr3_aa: CASSPTGTGGSYEQYF
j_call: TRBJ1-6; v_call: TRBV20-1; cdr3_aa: CSARRGGSYNSPLHF
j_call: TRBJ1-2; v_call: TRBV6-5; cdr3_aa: CASSWLGRNYTF
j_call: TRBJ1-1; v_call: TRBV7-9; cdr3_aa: CASSLGTANTEAFF
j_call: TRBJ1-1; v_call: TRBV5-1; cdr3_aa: CASSYRGDEAFF
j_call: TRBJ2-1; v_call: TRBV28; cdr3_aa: CASSLPWGDNEQFF
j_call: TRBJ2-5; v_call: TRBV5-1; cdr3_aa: CASSLEAGGPETQYF
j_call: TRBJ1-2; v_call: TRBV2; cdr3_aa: CASSRTGENYGYTF
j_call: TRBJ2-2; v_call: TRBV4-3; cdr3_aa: CASSLWGGGGAGELFF
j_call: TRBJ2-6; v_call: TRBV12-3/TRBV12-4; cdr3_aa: CASSPGGPGANVLTF
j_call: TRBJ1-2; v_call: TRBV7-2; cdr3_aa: CASSSNSYGYTF
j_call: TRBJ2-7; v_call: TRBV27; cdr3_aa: CASSSGDRAGVRYF
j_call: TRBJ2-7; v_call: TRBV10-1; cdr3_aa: CASSETGTIREQYF
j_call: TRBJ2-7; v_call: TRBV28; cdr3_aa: CASSPRQVQYF
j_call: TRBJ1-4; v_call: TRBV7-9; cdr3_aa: CASSTRDRGKEKLFF
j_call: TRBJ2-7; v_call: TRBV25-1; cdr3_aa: CASSEFGQESSYEQYF
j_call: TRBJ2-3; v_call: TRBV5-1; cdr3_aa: CASSLDQRDTQYF
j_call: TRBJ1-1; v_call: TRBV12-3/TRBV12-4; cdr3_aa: CASTLGGVNTEAFF
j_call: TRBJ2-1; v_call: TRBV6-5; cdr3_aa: CASSYASPLGLYNEQFF
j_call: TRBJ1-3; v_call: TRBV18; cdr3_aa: CASSPGTGSGNTIYF
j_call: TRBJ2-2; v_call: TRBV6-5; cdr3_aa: CASSYSSRADTGELFF
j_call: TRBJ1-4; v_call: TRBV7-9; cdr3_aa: CASNLVQGEDEKLFF
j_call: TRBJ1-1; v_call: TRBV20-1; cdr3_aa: CSALPGQGATEAFF